The source of this TCR beta chain is a study of early T cells in non-severe SARS-CoV-2 infection (dated by TCRdb to the early 2020s). Regarding the complete study: Because TCR sequencing was done on bulk RNA from unsorted whole blood, the alpha and beta chains could not be paired.

As for this clonotype: Its antigen target is currently unknown. The input lacks base qualities; no much larger clone sits a single base away.

Reading the germline V gene gives CDR1 SGHDT and CDR2 YYEEEE. Trimming at the junction amounts to 0 bases on V and 6 bases on J, and the germline ends lie 12 bases apart. The CDR3 measures 14 amino acids from cysteine to phenylalanine. Solely the CDR3 DNA is kept, with 42 bases framed from the first base. Paper-wide results and their limitations: VDJdb matching was skewed toward anti-spike CD8 responses, so virus-specific expansions were likely underestimated and private and CD4 specificities were missed.

Receptors were amplified or captured by 5' RACE. Sequencing instrument: NextSeq 500. The TCR library protocol attached unique molecular identifiers to individual cDNA molecules to correct for sequencing error and PCR bias. Both TCR alpha and beta chains were sequenced, and tight co-correlation was observed between alpha and beta sequence abundances in each sample. The paper's data handling went like this. Decombinator V4 was used to annotate the V gene, J gene and CDR3 of the TCR sequences. TCRs were defined as expanded if a significant change between any two time points was detected under a Poisson model with p below 0.0001. TCR abundances were normalised to the total number of TCRs sequenced per sample and expressed as counts per million. TRAV1-2 paired with TRAJ12, TRAJ20 or TRAJ33 defined MAIT TCRs, while TRAV10 paired with TRAJ18 defined iNKT TCRs. A search of VDJdb, accessed on 1 November 2021, was run for TCRs annotated to CMV, EBV and SARS-CoV-2, with TCRs annotated for multiple antigens excluded. TCRdb reran the public reads through fastp at Q25 and MiXCR, keeping productive beta chains. Rows merge per CDR3 protein into single entries with the most common DNA and genes. Clone size and V and J calls follow TCRdb, not the original study. This sample holds around 57,000 distinct CDR3 sequences; around 8% were observed only once. The top ten clonotypes cover about 9.4% of the sample.

Set within a cohort of healthcare workers in London, UK, this nested case-control study involved weekly PCR testing of nasopharyngeal swabs along with blood sampling. Healthcare workers were enrolled in the week of the UK lockdown, from 23 to 31 March 2020, and were followed every week for up to roughly 15 weeks. The sequence links TRBV5-6 to TRBJ1-2; matching of 5 bases hints at TRBD1 as the D gene. The sequence was collected from an adult who was a healthcare worker with PCR-confirmed SARS-CoV-2 infection or an uninfected control (not recorded which). Specimen: whole blood. The CDR3 is CASSLVSGRNGYTF. The nucleotide sequence is given as TGTGCCAGCAGCTTGGTGTCAGGGAGGAATGGCTACACCTTC.